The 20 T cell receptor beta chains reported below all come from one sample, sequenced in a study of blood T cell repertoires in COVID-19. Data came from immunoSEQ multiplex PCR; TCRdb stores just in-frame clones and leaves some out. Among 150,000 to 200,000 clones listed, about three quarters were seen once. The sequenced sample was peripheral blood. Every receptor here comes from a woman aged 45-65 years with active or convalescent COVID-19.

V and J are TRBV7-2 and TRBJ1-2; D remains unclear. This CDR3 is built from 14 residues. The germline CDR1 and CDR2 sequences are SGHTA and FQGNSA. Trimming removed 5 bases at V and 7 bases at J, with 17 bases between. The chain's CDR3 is CASSPTREGSGYTF. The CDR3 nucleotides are TGTGCCAGCAGCCCGACCCGGGAGGGTTCTGGCTACACCTTC.

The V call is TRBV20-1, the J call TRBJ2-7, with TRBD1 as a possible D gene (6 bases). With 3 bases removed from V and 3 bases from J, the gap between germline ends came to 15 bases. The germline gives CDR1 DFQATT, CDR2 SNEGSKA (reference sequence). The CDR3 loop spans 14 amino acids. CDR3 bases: TGCAGTGCTAGTTTTACAGGGACGGGCTACGAGCAGTACTTC. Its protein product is CSASFTGTGYEQYF.

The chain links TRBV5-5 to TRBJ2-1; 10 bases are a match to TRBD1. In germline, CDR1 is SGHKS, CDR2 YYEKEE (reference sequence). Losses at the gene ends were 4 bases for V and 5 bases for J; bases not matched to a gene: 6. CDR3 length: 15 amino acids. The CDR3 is CASSPGQGVDNEQFF. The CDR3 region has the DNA TGTGCCAGCAGCCCCGGACAGGGGGTGGACAATGAGCAGTTCTTC.

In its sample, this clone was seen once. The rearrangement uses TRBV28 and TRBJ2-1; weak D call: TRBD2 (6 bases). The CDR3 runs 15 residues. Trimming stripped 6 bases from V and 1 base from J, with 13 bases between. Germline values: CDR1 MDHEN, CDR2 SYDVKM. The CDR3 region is CASREEGRSYNEQFF. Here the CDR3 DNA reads TGTGCCAGCAGGGAGGAGGGCCGATCCTACAATGAGCAGTTCTTC.

The CDR3 region is CARDRDRESYEQYF. The CDR3 DNA reads TGTGCCAGAGACCGGGACAGGGAATCCTACGAGCAGTACTTC. This rearrangement joins TRBV2 to TRBJ2-7, with 9 bases lining up with TRBD1. The CDR3 is 14 residues long. Germline V gives CDR1 SNHLY, CDR2 FYNNEI. The J segment lost 1 base and the V segment lost 9 bases, leaving 7 bases of the junction unmatched.

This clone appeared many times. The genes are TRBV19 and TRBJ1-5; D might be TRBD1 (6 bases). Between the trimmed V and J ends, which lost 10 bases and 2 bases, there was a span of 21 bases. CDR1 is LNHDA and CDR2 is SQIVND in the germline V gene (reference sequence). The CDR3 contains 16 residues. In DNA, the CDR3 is TGTGCCACCTCTGGCAGGGGAATGAGGGGCAATCAGCCCCAGCATTTT. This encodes CATSGRGMRGNQPQHF.

This CDR3 is CAWRKLAGETQYF. The CDR3 bases are TGTGCCTGGAGGAAACTAGCGGGGGAGACCCAGTACTTC. This chain joins TRBV30 and TRBJ2-5; 10 bases are shared with TRBD2. In germline, CDR1 is GTSNPN, CDR2 SVGIG (reference sequence). The CDR3 loop spans 13 amino acids. The V segment lost 3 bases and the J segment 5 bases; nucleotides outside the gene matches: 3.

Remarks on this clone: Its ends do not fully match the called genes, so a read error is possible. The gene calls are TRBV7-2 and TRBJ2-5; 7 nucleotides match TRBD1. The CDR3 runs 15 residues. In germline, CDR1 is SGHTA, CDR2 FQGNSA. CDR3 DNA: TGTGCCAGCAGCTTAGGGACGACAGGGCAAGAGGCCCAGTACTTC. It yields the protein CASSLGTTGQEAQYF.

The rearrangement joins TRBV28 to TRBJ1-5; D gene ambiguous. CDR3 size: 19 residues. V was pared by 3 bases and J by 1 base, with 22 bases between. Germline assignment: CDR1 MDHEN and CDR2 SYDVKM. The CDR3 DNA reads TGTGCCAGCAGTTTCCATTGGGGAGCAGGCCCCGAGAGCAATCAGCCCCAGCATTTT. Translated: CASSFHWGAGPESNQPQHF.

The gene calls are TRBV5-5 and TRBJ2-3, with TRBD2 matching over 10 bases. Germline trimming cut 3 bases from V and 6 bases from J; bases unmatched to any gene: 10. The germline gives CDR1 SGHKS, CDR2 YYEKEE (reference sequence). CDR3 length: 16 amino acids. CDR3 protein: CASSSESGRAPDTQYF. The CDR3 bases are TGTGCCAGCAGCTCCGAGAGCGGGAGGGCCCCCGATACGCAGTATTTT.

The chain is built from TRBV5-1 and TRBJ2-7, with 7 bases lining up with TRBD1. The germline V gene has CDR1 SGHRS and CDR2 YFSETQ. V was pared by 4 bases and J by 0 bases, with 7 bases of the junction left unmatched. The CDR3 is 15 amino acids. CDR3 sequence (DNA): TGCGCCAGCAGCCCCTCACAGGGGAGCTCCTACGAGCAGTACTTC. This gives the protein CASSPSQGSSYEQYF.

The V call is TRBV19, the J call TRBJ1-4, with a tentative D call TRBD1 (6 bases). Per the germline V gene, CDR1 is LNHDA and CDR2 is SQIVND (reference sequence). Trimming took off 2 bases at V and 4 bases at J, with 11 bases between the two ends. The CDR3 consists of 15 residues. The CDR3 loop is CASSINRAGNEKLFF. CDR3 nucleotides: TGTGCCAGTAGTATAAACAGGGCGGGTAATGAAAAACTGTTTTTT.

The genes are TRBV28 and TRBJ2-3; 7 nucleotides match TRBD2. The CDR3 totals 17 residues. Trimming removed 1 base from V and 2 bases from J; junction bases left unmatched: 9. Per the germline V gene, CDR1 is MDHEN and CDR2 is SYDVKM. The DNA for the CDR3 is TGTGCCAGCAGTTTATCCCGGACTAGAGGACACACAGATACGCAGTATTTT. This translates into CASSLSRTRGHTDTQYF.

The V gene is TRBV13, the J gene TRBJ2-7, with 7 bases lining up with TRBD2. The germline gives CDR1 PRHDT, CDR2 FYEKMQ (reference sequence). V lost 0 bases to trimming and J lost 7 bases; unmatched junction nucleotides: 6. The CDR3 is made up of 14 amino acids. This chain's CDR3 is CASSLGRGGVEQYF. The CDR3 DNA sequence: TGTGCCAGCAGCTTAGGGCGTGGGGGGGTGGAGCAGTACTTC.

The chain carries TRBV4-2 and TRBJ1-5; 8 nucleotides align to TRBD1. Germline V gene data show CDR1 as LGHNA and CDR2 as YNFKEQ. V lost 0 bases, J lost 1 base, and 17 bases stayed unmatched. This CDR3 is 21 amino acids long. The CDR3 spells CASSQDWVGGQGAVSNQPQHF. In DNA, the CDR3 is TGTGCCAGCAGCCAAGATTGGGTAGGGGGCCAGGGGGCGGTGAGCAATCAGCCCCAGCATTTT.

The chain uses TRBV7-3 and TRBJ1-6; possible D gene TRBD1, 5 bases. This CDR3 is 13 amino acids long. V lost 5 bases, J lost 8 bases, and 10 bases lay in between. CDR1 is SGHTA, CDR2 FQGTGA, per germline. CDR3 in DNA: TGTGCCAGCAGCCCCGAGACAGATTCACCCCTCCACTTT. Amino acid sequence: CASSPETDSPLHF.

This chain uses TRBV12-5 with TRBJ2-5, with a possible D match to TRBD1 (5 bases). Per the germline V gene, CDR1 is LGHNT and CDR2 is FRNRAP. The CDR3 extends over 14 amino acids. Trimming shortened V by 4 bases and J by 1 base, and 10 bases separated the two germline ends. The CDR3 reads CASGSSTAQETQYF. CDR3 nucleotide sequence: TGTGCTAGTGGTTCCTCGACAGCCCAAGAGACCCAGTACTTC. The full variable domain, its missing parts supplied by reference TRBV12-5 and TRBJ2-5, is DARVTQTPRHKVTEMGQEVTMRCQPILGHNTVFWYRQTMMQGLELLAYFRNRAPLDDSGMPKDRFSAEMPDATLATLKIQPSEPRDSAVYFCASGSSTAQETQYFGPGTRLLVL.

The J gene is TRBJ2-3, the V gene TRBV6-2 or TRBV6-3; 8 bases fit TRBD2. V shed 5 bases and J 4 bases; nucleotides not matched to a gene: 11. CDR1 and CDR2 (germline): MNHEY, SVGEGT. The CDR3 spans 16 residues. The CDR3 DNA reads TGTGCCAGCAGTCCCCCTGCGGGGGGAGATTCAGATACGCAGTATTTT. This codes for CASSPPAGGDSDTQYF.

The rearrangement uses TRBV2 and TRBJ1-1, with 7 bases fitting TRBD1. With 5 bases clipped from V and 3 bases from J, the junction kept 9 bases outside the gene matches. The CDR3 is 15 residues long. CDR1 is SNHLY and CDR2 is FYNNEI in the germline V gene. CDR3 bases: TGTGCCAGCAGTCAACAGGGGCAGTGGGACACTGAAGCTTTCTTT. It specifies CASSQQGQWDTEAFF.

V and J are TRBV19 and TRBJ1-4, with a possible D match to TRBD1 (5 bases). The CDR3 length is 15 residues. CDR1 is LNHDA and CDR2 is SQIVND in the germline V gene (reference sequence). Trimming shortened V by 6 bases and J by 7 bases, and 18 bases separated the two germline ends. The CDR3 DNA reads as TGTGCCAGTAGGAATCTCCAGGGAGGGGCTGAAAAACTGTTTTTT. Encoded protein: CASRNLQGGAEKLFF.